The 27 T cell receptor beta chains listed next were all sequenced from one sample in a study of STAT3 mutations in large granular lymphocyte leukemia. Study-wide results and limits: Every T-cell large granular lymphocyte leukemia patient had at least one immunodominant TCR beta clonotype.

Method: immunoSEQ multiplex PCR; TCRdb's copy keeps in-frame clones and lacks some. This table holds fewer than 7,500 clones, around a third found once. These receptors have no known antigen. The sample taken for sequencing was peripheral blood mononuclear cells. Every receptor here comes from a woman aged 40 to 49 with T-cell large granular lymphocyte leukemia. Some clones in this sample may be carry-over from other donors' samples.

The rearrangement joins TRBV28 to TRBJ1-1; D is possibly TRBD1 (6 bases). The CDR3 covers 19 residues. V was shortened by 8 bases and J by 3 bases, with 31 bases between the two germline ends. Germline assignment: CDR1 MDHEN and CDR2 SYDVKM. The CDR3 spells CASAPPPQGMFGGDTEAFF. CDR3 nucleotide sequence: TGTGCCAGCGCCCCACCTCCACAGGGAATGTTTGGTGGGGACACTGAAGCTTTCTTT.

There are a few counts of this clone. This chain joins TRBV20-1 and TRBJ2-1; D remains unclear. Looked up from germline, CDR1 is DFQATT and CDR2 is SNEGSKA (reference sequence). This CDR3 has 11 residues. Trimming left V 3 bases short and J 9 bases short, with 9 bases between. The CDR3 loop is CSASRPPEQFF. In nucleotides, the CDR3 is TGCAGTGCTAGTAGACCCCCTGAGCAGTTCTTC.

The CDR3 region has the DNA TGTGCCAGCAGCTTGGGACAGGCAACGGACGAGCAGTACTTC. It codes for CASSLGQATDEQYF. V is TRBV7-3 and J is TRBJ2-7; 8 bases line up with TRBD1. Per germline, CDR1 SGHTA and CDR2 FQGTGA. Trimming removed 3 bases from V and 5 bases from J; junction bases left unmatched: 6. The CDR3 totals 14 residues.

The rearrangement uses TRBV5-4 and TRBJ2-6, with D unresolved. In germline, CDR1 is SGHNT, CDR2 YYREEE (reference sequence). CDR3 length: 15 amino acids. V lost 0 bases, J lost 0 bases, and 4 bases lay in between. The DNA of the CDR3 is TGTGCCAGCAGCTTGGATGGCTCTGGGGCCAACGTCCTGACTTTC. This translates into CASSLDGSGANVLTF.

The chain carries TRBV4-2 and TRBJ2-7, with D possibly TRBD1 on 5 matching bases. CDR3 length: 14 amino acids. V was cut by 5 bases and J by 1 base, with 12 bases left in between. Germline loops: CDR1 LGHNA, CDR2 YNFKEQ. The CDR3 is CASSDSPGSYEQYF. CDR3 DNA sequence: TGTGCCAGCAGCGACAGTCCCGGTTCCTACGAGCAGTACTTC.

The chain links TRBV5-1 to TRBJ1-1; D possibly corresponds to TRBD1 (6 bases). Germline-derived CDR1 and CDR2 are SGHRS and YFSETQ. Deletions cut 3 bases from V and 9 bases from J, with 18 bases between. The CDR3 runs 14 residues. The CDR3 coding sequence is TGCGCCAGCAGCTCCTCTGGGGGCGCGCAAAAAGCTTTCTTT. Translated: CASSSSGGAQKAFF.

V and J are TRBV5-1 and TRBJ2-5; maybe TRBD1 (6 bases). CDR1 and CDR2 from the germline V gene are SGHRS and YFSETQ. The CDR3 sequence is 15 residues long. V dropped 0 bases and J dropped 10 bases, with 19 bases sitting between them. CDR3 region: CASSLEGLRGGNQYF. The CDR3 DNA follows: TGCGCCAGCAGCTTGGAAGGCCTAAGAGGGGGTAACCAGTACTTC.

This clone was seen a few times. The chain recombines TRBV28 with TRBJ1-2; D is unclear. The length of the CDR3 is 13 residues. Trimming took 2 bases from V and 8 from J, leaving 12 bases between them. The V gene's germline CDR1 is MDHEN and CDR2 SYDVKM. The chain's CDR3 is CASSLPAFGGYTF. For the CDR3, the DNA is TGTGCCAGCAGTTTACCCGCCTTTGGAGGCTACACCTTC.

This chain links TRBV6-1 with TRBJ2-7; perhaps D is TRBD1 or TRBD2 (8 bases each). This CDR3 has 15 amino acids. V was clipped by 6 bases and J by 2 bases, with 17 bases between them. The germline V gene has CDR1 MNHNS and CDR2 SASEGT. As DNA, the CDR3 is TGTGCCAGCAGGGTAGCGGGACAGGCCCCCTACGAGCAGTACTTC. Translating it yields CASRVAGQAPYEQYF.

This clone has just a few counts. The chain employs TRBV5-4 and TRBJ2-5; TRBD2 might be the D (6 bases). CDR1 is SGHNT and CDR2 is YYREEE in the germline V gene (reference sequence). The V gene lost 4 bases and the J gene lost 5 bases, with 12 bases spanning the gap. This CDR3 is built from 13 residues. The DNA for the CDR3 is TGTGCCAGCAGCGGGACGGAGGGGGAGACCCAGTACTTC. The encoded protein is CASSGTEGETQYF.

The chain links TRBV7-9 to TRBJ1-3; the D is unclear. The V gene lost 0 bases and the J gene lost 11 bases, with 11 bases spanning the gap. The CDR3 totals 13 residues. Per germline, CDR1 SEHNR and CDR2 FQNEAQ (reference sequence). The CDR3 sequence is CASSLAHPRSIYF. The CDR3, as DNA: TGTGCCAGCAGCTTAGCCCACCCCCGCTCCATATATTTT.

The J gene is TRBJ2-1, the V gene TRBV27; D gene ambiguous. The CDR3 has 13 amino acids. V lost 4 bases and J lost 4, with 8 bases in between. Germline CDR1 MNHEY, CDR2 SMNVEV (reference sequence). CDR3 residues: CASSSAIYNEQFF. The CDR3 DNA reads TGTGCCAGCAGTTCCGCGATTTACAATGAGCAGTTCTTC.

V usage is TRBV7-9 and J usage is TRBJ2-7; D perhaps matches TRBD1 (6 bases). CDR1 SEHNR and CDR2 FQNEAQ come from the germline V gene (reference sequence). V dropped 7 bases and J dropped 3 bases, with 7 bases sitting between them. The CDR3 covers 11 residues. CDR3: CASTDSYEQYF. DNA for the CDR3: TGTGCCAGCACGGACAGCTACGAGCAGTACTTC.

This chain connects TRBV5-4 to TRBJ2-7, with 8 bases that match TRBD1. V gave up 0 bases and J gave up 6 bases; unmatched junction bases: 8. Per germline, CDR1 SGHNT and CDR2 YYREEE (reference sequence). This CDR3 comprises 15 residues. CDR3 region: CASSLVGQGAREQYF. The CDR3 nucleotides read TGTGCCAGCAGCTTGGTCGGGCAGGGGGCGCGCGAGCAGTACTTC.

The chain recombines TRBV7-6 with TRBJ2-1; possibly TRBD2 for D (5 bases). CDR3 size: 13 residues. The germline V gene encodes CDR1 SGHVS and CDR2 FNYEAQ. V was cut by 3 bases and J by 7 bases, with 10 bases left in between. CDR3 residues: CASSLDFTNEQFF. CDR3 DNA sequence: TGTGCCAGCAGCTTGGACTTTACTAATGAGCAGTTCTTC.

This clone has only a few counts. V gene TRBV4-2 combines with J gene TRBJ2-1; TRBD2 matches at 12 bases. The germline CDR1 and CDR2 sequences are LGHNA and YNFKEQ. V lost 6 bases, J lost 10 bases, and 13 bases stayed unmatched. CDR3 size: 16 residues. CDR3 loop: CASRFEGLAGRSEQFF. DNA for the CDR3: TGTGCCAGCAGGTTTGAGGGACTAGCGGGCCGGAGCGAGCAGTTCTTC.

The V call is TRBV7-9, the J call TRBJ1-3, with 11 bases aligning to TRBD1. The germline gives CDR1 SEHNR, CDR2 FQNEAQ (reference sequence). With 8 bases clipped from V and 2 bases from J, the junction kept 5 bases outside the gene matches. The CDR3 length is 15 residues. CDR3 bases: TGTGCCAGCCGCCCGGGACAGGGGGCTGGAAACACCATATATTTT. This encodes CASRPGQGAGNTIYF.

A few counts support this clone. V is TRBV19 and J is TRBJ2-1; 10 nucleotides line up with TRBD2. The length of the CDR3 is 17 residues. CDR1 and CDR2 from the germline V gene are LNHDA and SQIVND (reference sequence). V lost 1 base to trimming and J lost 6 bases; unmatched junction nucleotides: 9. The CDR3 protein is CASSIVRKSGRANEQFF. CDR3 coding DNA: TGTGCCAGTAGTATAGTCCGCAAGAGCGGGAGGGCCAATGAGCAGTTCTTC. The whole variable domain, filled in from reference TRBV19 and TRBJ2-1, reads DGGITQSPKYLFRKEGQNVTLSCEQNLNHDAMYWYRQDPGQGLRLIYYSQIVNDFQKGDIAEGYSVSREKKESFPLTVTSAQKNPTAFYLCASSIVRKSGRANEQFFGPGTRLTVL.

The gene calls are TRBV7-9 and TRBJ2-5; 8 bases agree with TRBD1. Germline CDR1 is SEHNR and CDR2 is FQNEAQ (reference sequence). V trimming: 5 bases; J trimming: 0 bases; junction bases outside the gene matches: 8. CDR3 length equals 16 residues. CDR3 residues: CASSEGDRGHQETQYF. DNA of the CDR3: TGTGCCAGCAGCGAAGGAGACAGGGGCCACCAAGAGACCCAGTACTTC.

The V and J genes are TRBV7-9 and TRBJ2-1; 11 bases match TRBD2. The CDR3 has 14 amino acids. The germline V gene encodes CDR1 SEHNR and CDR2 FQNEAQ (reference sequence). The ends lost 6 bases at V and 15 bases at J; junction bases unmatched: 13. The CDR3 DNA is TGTGCCAGCAGGCCGGGACAGGGACTAGCGGCCGCGTTCTTC. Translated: CASRPGQGLAAAFF.

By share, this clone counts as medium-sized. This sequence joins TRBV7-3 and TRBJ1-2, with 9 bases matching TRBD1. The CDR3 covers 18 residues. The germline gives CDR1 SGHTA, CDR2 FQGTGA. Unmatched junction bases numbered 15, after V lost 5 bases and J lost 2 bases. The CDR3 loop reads CASSDGGTGPFVNYGYTF. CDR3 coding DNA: TGTGCCAGCAGCGACGGAGGGACAGGGCCTTTTGTGAACTATGGCTACACCTTC.

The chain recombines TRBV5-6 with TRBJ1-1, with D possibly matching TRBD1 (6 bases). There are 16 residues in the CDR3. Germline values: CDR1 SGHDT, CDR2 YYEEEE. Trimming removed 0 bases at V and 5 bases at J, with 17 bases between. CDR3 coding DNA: TGTGCCAGCAGCTTGGGGACCAGGGGCCCCAAGACTGAAGCTTTCTTT. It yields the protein CASSLGTRGPKTEAFF.

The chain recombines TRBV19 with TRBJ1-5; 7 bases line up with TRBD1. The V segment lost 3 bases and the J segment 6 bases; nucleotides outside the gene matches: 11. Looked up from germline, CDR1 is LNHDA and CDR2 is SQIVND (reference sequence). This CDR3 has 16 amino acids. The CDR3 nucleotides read TGTGCCAGTAGTATTGGGTGGACAGGATGGCGTCAGCCCCAGCATTTT. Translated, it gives CASSIGWTGWRQPQHF.

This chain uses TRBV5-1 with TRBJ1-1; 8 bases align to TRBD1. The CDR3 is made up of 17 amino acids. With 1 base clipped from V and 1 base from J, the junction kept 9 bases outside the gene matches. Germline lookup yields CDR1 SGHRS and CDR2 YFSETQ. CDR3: CASSLSTQTGANTEAFF. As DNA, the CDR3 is TGCGCCAGCAGCTTGTCCACACAGACAGGGGCGAACACTGAAGCTTTCTTT.

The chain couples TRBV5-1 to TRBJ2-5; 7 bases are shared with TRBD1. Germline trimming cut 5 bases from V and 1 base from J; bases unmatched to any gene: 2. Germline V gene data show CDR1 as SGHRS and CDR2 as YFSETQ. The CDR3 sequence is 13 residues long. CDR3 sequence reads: CASSRDSQETQYF. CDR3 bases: TGCGCCAGCAGTAGGGACAGCCAAGAGACCCAGTACTTC.

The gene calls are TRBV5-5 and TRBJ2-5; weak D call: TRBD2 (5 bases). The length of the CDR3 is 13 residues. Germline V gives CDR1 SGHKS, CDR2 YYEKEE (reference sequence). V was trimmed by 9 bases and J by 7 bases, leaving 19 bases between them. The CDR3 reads CATLEIGGGTQYF. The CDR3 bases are TGTGCCACCCTAGAAATAGGAGGAGGGACCCAGTACTTC.

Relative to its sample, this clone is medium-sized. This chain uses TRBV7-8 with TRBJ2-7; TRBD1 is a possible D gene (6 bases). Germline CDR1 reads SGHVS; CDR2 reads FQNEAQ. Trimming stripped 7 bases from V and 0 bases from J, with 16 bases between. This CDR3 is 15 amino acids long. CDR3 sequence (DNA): TGTGCCAGCACCCTACACCAGGGGCCCTCCTACGAGCAGTACTTC. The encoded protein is CASTLHQGPSYEQYF.